The clone carrying this TCR beta chain has just one count. Its cognate antigen is unknown. The sample is drawn from a study of cytomegalovirus exposure and HLA in healthy donors. General observations from the study: Investigators reported approximately 150 TCR beta chains as tied to cytomegalovirus.

The PCR was carried out with 60 Vbeta primers and 13 Jbeta primers. TCRdb's copy holds only in-frame clones and misses some; the assay was immunoSEQ multiplex PCR. The sample includes 150,000 to 250,000 clones, 80% to 85% of them seen just once. Germline lookup yields CDR1 MNHEY and CDR2 SVGAGI. The V and J ends lost 1 base and 5 bases respectively, with 12 bases between them. CDR3 length equals 14 residues. The sequence derives from a woman aged 45 to 65 in good health and CMV-seropositive. The chain has TRBV6-5 and TRBJ2-7; tentative D call: TRBD1 (6 bases). Sequencing was performed on PBMCs. The CDR3, as DNA: TGTGCCAGCAGTTACTTGACCAGGGGCCACGAGCAGTACTTC. Translating it yields CASSYLTRGHEQYF.